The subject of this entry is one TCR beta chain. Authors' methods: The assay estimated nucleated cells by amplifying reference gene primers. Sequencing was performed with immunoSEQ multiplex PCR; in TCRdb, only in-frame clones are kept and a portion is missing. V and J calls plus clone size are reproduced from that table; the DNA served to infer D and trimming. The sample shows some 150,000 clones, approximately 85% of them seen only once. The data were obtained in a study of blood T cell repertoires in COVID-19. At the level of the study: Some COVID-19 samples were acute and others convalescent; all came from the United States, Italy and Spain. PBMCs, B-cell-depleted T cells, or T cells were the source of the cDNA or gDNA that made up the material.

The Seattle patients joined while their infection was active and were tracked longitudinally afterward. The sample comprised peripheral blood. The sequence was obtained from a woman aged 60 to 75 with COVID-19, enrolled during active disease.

The CDR3 DNA is TGTGCCAGCTCACCTGGAGACGAGTCTAATGAAAAACTGTTTTTT. Translation gives CASSPGDESNEKLFF. This chain uses TRBV18 with TRBJ1-4; D is uncertain. Germline values: CDR1 KGHSH, CDR2 LQKENI. CDR3 length: 15 amino acids. Trimming removed 3 bases at V and 3 bases at J, with 11 bases between.